This TCR beta chain was recovered during a study of breast tumors, draining lymph nodes, adjacent tissues. Overall study findings and caveats: Tumor and nontumor repertoires were significantly more similar in luminal-like than in basal-like breast cancer. Most tumor T cells seemingly derive from lymph node, then expand in tumor.

Germline values: CDR1 DFQATT, CDR2 SNEGSKA (reference sequence). Trimming removed 5 bases from V and 0 bases from J, with 20 bases in between. CDR3 length: 17 residues. TCRdb re-derived calls from the multiplex PCR reads in MiXCR, one entry per CDR3 protein. The sample includes around 120,000 distinct CDR3 sequences, about 20% of them seen just once. This clonotype was recorded many times. No antigen is known for it. The lymph nodes were axillary draining lymph nodes from breast cancer patients. This sequence originates from a female donor with breast cancer. Some clones in this sample may be carry-over from other donors' samples. The sequencing sample was made of axillary lymph node tissue. The chain employs TRBV20-1 and TRBJ2-1; possibly TRBD2 for D (6 bases). CDR3 protein: CSAYPTGLQSSYNEQFF. Written as DNA, the CDR3 is TGCAGTGCTTACCCCACGGGACTCCAAAGCTCCTACAATGAGCAGTTCTTC.